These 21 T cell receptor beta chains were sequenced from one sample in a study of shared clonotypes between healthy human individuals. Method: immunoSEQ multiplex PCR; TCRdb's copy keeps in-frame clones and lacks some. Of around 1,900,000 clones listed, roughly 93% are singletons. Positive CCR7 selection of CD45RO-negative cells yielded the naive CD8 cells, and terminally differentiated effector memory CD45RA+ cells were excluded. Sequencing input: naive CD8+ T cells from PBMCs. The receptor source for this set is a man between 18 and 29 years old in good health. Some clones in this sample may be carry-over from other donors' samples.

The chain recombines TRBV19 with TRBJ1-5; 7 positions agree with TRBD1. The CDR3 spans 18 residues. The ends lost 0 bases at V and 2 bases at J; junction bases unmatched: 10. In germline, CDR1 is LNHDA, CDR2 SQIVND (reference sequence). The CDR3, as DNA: TGTGCCAGTAGTATAGATCGGTCTAGAGACAGGGGCAATCAGCCCCAGCATTTT. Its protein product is CASSIDRSRDRGNQPQHF. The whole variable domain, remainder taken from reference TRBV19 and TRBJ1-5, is DGGITQSPKYLFRKEGQNVTLSCEQNLNHDAMYWYRQDPGQGLRLIYYSQIVNDFQKGDIAEGYSVSREKKESFPLTVTSAQKNPTAFYLCASSIDRSRDRGNQPQHFGDGTRLSIL.

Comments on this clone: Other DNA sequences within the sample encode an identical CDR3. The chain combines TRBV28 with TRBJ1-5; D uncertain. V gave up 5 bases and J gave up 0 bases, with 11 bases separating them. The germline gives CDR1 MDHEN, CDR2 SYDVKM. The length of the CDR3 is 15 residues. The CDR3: CASSPAAYSNQPQHF. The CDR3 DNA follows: TGTGCCAGCAGTCCTGCCGCGTATAGCAATCAGCCCCAGCATTTT.

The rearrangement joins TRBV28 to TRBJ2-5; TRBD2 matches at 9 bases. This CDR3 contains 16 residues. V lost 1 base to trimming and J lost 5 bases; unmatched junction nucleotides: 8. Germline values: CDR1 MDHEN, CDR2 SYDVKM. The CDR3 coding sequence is TGTGCCAGCAGTTTATCTAGCGGGGACTCGAGGGAGACCCAGTACTTC. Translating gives CASSLSSGDSRETQYF.

The CDR3 loop reads CASSLSLDGYYGYTF. In nucleotides, the CDR3 is TGCGCCAGCAGCTTAAGCCTGGACGGTTACTATGGCTACACCTTC. The chain uses TRBV5-1 and TRBJ1-2; the D is unclear. V lost 2 bases and J lost 3, with 14 bases in between. This CDR3 comprises 15 residues. Germline CDR1 is SGHRS and CDR2 is YFSETQ.

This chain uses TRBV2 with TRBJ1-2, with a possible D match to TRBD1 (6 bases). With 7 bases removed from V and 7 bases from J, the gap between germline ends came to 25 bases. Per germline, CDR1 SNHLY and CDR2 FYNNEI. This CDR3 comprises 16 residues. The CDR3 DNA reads TGTGCCAGCATGGGGGCGCAGCAGGAACGGCTTTCTGGCTACACCTTC. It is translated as CASMGAQQERLSGYTF. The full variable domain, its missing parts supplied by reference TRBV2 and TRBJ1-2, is EPEVTQTPSHQVTQMGQEVILRCVPISNHLYFYWYRQILGQKVEFLVSFYNNEISEKSEIFDDQFSVERPDGSNFTLKIRSTKLEDSAMYFCASMGAQQERLSGYTFGSGTRLTVV.

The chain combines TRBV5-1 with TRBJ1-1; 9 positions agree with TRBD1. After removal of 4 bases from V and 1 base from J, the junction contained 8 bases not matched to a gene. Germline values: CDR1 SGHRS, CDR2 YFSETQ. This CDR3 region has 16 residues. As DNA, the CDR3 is TGCGCCAGCAGCCCGGGGGACAGGGAGAAGAACACTGAAGCTTTCTTT. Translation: CASSPGDREKNTEAFF. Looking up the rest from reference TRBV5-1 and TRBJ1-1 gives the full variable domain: KAGVTQTPRYLIKTRGQQVTLSCSPISGHRSVSWYQQTPGQGLQFLFEYFSETQRNKGNFPGRFSGRQFSNSRSEMNVSTLELGDSALYLCASSPGDREKNTEAFFGQGTRLTVV.

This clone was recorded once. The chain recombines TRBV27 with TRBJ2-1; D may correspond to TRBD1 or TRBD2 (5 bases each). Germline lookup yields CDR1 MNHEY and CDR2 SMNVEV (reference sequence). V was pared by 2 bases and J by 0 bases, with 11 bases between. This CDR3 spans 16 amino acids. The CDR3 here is CASSLLGADSYNEQFF. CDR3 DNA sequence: TGTGCCAGCAGTTTACTCGGGGCAGACTCCTACAATGAGCAGTTCTTC.

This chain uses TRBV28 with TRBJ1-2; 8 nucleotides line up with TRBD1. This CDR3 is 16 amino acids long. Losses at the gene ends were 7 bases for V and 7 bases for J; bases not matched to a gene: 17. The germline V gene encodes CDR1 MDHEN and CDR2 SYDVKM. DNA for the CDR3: TGTGCCAGCAATTTCGGCAGGGGGCGCTTACTTTCTGGCTACACCTTC. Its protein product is CASNFGRGRLLSGYTF.

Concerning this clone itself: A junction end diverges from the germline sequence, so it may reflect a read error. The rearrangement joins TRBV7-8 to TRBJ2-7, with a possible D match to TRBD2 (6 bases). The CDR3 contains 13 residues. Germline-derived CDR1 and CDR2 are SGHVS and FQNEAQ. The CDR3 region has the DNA TGTGCCAGCAACTTAGATATCGGGGGCGAGCAGTACTTC. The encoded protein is CASNLDIGGEQYF.

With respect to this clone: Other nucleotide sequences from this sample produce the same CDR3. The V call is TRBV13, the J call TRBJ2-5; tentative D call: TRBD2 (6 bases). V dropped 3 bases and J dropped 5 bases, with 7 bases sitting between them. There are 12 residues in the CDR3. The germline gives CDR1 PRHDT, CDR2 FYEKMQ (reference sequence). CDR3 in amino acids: CASSLAGETQYF. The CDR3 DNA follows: TGTGCCAGCAGCTTGGCGGGGGAGACCCAGTACTTC.

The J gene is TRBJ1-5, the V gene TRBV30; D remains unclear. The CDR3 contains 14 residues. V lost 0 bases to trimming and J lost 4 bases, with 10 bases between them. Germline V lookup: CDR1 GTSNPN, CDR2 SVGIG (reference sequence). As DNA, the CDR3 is TGTGCCTGGAGTGTTAGATCCCCGAATCAGCCCCAGCATTTT. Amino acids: CAWSVRSPNQPQHF.

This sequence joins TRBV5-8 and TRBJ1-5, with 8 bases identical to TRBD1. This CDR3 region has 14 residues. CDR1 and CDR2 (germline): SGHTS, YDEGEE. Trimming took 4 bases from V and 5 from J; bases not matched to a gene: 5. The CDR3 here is CASSLPGGYQPQHF. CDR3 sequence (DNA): TGTGCCAGCAGCCTTCCAGGGGGCTATCAGCCCCAGCATTTT.

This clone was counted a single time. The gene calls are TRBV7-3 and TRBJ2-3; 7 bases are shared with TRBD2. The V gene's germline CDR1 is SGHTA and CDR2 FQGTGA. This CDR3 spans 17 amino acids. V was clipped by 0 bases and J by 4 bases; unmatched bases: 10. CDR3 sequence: CASSLTFAGEGPDTQYF. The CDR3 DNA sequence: TGTGCCAGCAGCTTAACGTTCGCGGGAGAAGGGCCAGATACGCAGTATTTT.

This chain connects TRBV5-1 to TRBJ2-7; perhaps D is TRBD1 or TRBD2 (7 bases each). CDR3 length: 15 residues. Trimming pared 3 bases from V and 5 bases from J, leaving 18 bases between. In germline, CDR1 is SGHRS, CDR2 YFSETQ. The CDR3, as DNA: TGCGCCAGCAGCTCATCAGACAGGGAGGGCCACGAGCAGTACTTC. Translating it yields CASSSSDREGHEQYF.

The CDR3 coding sequence is TGTGCCAGCAGCCCCACCTCGCCCTATGGCTACACCTTC. Translating gives CASSPTSPYGYTF. The chain combines TRBV7-9 with TRBJ1-2; D uncertain. Germline CDR1 is SEHNR and CDR2 is FQNEAQ (reference sequence). This CDR3 is 13 amino acids long. V lost 5 bases to trimming and J lost 4 bases, with 11 bases between them.

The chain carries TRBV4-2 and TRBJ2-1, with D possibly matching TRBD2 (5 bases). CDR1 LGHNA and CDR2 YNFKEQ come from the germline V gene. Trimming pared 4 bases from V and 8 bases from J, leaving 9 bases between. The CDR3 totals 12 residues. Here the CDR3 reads CASSPSGYEQFF. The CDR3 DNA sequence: TGTGCCAGCAGCCCGTCGGGGTATGAGCAGTTCTTC.

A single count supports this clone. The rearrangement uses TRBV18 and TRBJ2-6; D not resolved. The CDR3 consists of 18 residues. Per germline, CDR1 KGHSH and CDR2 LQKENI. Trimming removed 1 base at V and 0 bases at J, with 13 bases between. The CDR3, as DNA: TGTGCCAGCTCACCACGGAAGGGCGCCCTCTCTGGGGCCAACGTCCTGACTTTC. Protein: CASSPRKGALSGANVLTF.

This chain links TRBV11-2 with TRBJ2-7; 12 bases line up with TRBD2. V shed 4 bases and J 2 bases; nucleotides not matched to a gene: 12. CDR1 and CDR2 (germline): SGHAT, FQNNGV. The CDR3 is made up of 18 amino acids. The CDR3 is CASSSTRLAGAPTYEQYF. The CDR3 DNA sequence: TGTGCCAGCAGCTCAACTAGACTAGCGGGAGCCCCAACCTACGAGCAGTACTTC.

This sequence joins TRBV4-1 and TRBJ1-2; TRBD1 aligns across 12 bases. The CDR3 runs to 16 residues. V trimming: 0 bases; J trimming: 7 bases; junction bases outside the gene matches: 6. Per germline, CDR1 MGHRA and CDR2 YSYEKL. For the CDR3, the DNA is TGCGCCAGCAGCCAAGAGGGGGACAGGGGGCTCGGTGGCTACACCTTC. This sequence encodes CASSQEGDRGLGGYTF.

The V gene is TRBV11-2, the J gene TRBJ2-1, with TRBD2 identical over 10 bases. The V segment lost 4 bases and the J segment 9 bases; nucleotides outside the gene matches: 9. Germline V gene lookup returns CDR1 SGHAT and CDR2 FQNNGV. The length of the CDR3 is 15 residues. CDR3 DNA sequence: TGTGCCAGCAGCTCTGGGGCTAGCGGGAGAGGTGAGCAGTTCTTC. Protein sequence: CASSSGASGRGEQFF.

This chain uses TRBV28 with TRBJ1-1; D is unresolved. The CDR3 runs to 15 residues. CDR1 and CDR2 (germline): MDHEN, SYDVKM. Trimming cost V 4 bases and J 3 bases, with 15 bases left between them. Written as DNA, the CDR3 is TGTGCCAGCAGTTCATCTGGGGTTAGGGACACTGAAGCTTTCTTT. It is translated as CASSSSGVRDTEAFF.